Presented here are 13 T cell receptor beta chains from one specimen sequenced in a study of cytomegalovirus exposure and HLA in healthy donors. PCR used 60 Vbeta primers and 13 Jbeta primers. This table comes from immunoSEQ multiplex PCR, and its TCRdb copy is limited to in-frame clones, with some not included. The table records 160,000 or so clones, approximately 80% of them present only once. The sequenced sample was PBMCs. These receptors were taken from a man between 18 and 35 years old in good health and CMV-seronegative.

This chain joins TRBV15 and TRBJ1-5; possibly TRBD1 for D (5 bases). Germline V gives CDR1 LNHNV, CDR2 YYDKDF (reference sequence). V gave up 3 bases and J gave up 2 bases, with 8 bases separating them. There are 14 residues in the CDR3. CDR3 coding DNA: TGTGCCACCAGCAGGGGGGGAGGCAATCAGCCCCAGCATTTT. Amino acids: CATSRGGGNQPQHF.

The V gene is TRBV9, the J gene TRBJ2-2; 7 bases are shared with TRBD2. The CDR3 has 17 residues. The V gene end was trimmed by 0 bases and the J gene end by 5 bases; junction bases not matched to a gene: 10. Germline-derived CDR1 and CDR2 are SGDLS and YYNGEE. As DNA, the CDR3 is TGTGCCAGCAGCGTAGGAGGCGGGAGCGTGGGGACCGGGGAGCTGTTTTTT. Translating gives CASSVGGGSVGTGELFF.

V gene TRBV9 combines with J gene TRBJ2-7; 10 positions match TRBD1. This CDR3 is 15 amino acids long. Trimming at V came to 4 bases and at J to 4 bases, leaving 8 bases not matched to a gene. The germline V gene has CDR1 SGDLS and CDR2 YYNGEE. CDR3 DNA sequence: TGTGCCAGCAGCTCCCGACAGGGGGCAGGGTACGAGCAGTACTTC. Translation gives CASSSRQGAGYEQYF.

This chain connects TRBV30 to TRBJ1-1; 9 bases agree with TRBD1. The CDR3 consists of 14 residues. J was trimmed by 7 bases and V by 0 bases; bases with no gene match: 6. From germline, CDR1 is GTSNPN and CDR2 SVGIG (reference sequence). The DNA for the CDR3 is TGTGCCTGGAGTGTAGGGACAGGGCAGGATGAAGCTTTCTTT. Encoded protein: CAWSVGTGQDEAFF.

The rearrangement links TRBV7-8 to TRBJ2-7; the D is unclear. The CDR3 runs 11 residues. Germline values: CDR1 SGHVS, CDR2 FQNEAQ. V was cut by 1 base and J by 5 bases, with 3 bases left in between. CDR3: CASSLVDEQYF. The CDR3 coding sequence is TGTGCCAGCAGCTTAGTCGACGAGCAGTACTTC. Combining the CDR3 with reference TRBV7-8 and TRBJ2-7 gives the whole variable domain GAGVSQSPRYKVAKRGQDVALRCDPISGHVSLFWYQQALGQGPEFLTYFQNEAQLDKSGLPSDRFFAERPEGSVSTLKIQRTQQEDSAVYLCASSLVDEQYFGPGTRLTVT.

Only a few counts were recorded for this clone. The chain employs TRBV9 and TRBJ2-3; the match to TRBD2 covers 8 bases. Germline values: CDR1 SGDLS, CDR2 YYNGEE. The CDR3 contains 14 residues. The J segment lost 6 bases and the V segment lost 4 bases, leaving 7 bases of the junction unmatched. CDR3 sequence (DNA): TGTGCCAGCAGCTTAACGGGGGGGCTGGATACGCAGTATTTT. The encoded protein is CASSLTGGLDTQYF.

Regarding this clone: Germline is not matched at one junction end, which may reflect a read error. The rearrangement uses TRBV7-9 and TRBJ1-4, with 10 bases aligning to TRBD1. Germline CDR1 and CDR2: SEHNR and FQNEAQ (reference sequence). The CDR3 runs to 15 residues. CDR3 coding DNA: TGTTCCAGCAGCTTAGGACAGGGGGAAGGTGAAAAACTGTTTTTT. Protein product: CSSSLGQGEGEKLFF. The full variable domain, with the rest looked up from reference TRBV7-9 and TRBJ1-4, is DTGVSQNPRHKITKRGQNVTFRCDPISEHNRLYWYRQTLGQGPEFLTYFQNEAQLEKSRLLSDRFSAERPKGSFSTLEIQRTEQGDSAMYLCSSSLGQGEGEKLFFGSGTQLSVL.

This chain uses TRBV28 with TRBJ2-7; TRBD2 is a possible D gene (7 bases). The V end was cut by 5 bases, the J end by 3 bases, with 17 bases between. The CDR3 has 15 residues. Germline V gives CDR1 MDHEN, CDR2 SYDVKM. DNA for the CDR3: TGTGCCAGCAGTAATACCGGAGGGGGGGACTACGAGCAGTACTTC. It is translated as CASSNTGGGDYEQYF.

This chain joins TRBV19 and TRBJ1-1; a weak D match, TRBD1 (5 bases). Germline V gene sequence: CDR1 LNHDA, CDR2 SQIVND (reference sequence). The V end lost 6 bases, the J end lost 1 base, and 9 bases lay between the germline ends. The CDR3 covers 13 residues. In DNA, the CDR3 is TGTGCCAGTAGGATACAGGAGAACACTGAAGCTTTCTTT. Translating it yields CASRIQENTEAFF. Full variable domain (outside the CDR3, taken from reference TRBV19 and TRBJ1-1): DGGITQSPKYLFRKEGQNVTLSCEQNLNHDAMYWYRQDPGQGLRLIYYSQIVNDFQKGDIAEGYSVSREKKESFPLTVTSAQKNPTAFYLCASRIQENTEAFFGQGTRLTVV.

The V and J genes are TRBV7-9 and TRBJ1-1; D gene unclear. The CDR3 extends over 16 amino acids. V lost 5 bases and J 0 bases, leaving 16 bases between the germline ends. Germline CDR1 reads SEHNR; CDR2 reads FQNEAQ (reference sequence). The CDR3 reads CASSPREVVLNTEAFF. The CDR3 DNA reads as TGTGCCAGCAGCCCTCGGGAGGTGGTATTGAACACTGAAGCTTTCTTT.

The chain combines TRBV6-5 with TRBJ2-5, with D unresolved. Trimming removed 4 bases from V and 6 bases from J, with 15 bases in between. This CDR3 is built from 14 residues. Germline V gene data show CDR1 as MNHEY and CDR2 as SVGAGI. This CDR3 is CASSFSPTQQTQYF. Here the CDR3 DNA reads TGTGCCAGCAGTTTTTCCCCGACACAACAGACCCAGTACTTC.

The rearrangement uses TRBV20-1 and TRBJ2-7; no firm D call. In germline, CDR1 is DFQATT, CDR2 SNEGSKA (reference sequence). V lost 7 bases and J lost 11, with 18 bases in between. The CDR3 contains 11 residues. As DNA, the CDR3 is TGCAGTGTCGCCCGAGAGGTGGAAAAGTACTTC. Its translation is CSVAREVEKYF.

This clone was picked up one time. CDR3 in amino acids: CASSYSGQGNEKLFF. The CDR3 coding sequence is TGTGCCAGCAGTTACTCGGGACAGGGTAATGAAAAACTGTTTTTT. This chain joins TRBV6-5 and TRBJ1-4; 9 bases are shared with TRBD1. The trim removed 0 bases at V and 4 bases at J, leaving 0 bases unmatched. This CDR3 has 15 amino acids. Per the germline V gene, CDR1 is MNHEY and CDR2 is SVGAGI.